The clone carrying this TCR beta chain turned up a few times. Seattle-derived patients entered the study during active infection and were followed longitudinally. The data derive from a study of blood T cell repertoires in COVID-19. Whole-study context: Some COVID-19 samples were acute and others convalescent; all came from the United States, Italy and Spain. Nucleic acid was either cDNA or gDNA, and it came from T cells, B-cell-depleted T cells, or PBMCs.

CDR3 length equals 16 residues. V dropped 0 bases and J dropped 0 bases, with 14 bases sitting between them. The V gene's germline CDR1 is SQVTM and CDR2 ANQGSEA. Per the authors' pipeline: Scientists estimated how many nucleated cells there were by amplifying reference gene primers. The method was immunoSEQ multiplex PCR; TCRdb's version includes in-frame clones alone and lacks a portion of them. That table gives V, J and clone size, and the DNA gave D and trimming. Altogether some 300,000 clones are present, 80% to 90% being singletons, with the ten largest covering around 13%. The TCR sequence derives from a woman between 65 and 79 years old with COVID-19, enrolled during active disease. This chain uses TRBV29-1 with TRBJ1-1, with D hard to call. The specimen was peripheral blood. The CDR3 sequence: CSVEDRRRTVNTEAFF. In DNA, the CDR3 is TGCAGCGTTGAAGATCGTAGAAGAACAGTGAACACTGAAGCTTTCTTT.